This T cell receptor (beta chain) is drawn from a study of T cells in Graves' hyperthyroidism and ophthalmopathy. General study results and limits: Expanded thyroid clonotypes (above 0.001) were mostly also found in blood. For ophthalmopathy, model prediction preceded onset by a median roughly 6.5 months.

Diagnosis rested on symptoms, serum thyroxine and TRAb, thyroid ultrasound, and orbital computed tomography. TCR beta CDR3 regions were amplified from RNA. First-round RT-PCR of the TCR CDR3 relied on the HTBI primer set. TCRdb re-called the multiplex PCR reads with MiXCR, one entry per CDR3 protein. This table has 350,000 to 500,000 distinct CDR3 sequences, around 15% appearing once. This clonotype was detected ten times or more. Its antigen remains unknown. Trimming cost V 3 bases and J 5 bases; bases outside gene matches: 6. The CDR3 loop spans 15 amino acids. Germline assignment: CDR1 SGHVS and CDR2 FQNEAQ.

The origin of this receptor is a young woman with Graves' hyperthyroidism. The chain links TRBV7-8 to TRBJ2-7; 11 positions match TRBD1. The sequencing input was blood. CDR3 sequence reads: CASSLDRGLIHEQYF. The CDR3 coding sequence is TGTGCCAGCAGCTTGGACAGGGGGCTAATACACGAGCAGTACTTC.